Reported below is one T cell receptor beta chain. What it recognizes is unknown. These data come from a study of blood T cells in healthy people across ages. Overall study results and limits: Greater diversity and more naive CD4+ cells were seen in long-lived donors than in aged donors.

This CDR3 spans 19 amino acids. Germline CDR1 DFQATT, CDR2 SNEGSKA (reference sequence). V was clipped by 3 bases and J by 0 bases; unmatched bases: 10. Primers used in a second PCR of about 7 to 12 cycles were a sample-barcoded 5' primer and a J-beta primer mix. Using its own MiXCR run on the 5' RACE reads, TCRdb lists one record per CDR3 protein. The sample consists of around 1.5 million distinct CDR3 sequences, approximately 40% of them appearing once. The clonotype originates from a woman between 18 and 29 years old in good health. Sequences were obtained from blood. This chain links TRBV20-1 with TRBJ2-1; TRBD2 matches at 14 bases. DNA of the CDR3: TGCAGTGCTAGCTCCCTTGGGACTAGCGGGGGCAGCTCCTACAATGAGCAGTTCTTC. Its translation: CSASSLGTSGGSSYNEQFF.